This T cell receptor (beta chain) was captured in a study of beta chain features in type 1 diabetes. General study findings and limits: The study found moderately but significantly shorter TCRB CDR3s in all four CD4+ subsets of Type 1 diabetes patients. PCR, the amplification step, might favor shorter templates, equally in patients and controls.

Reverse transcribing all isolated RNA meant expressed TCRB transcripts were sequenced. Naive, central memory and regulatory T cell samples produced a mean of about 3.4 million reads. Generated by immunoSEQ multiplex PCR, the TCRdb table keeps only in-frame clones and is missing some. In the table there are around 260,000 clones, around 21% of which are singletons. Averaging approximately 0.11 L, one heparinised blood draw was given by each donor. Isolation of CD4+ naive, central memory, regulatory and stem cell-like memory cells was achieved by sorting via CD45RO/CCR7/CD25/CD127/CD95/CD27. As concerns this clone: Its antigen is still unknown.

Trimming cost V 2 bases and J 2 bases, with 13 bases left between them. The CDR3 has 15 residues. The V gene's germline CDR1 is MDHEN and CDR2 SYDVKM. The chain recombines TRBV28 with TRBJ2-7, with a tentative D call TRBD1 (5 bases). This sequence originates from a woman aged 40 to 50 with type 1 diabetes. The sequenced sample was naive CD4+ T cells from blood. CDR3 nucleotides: TGTGCCAGCAGTTTAATTCAGGGTCAAGCCTACGAGCAGTACTTC. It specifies CASSLIQGQAYEQYF.